This T cell receptor (beta chain) was documented in a study of blood T cell repertoires in COVID-19. Overall study context: T cells, B-cell-depleted T cells, or PBMCs supplied cDNA or gDNA.

Measured with immunoSEQ multiplex PCR; TCRdb has only the in-frame clones, and not every one. This sample has around 150,000 clones, with approximately 86% found just once. This CDR3 contains 16 residues. V shed 2 bases and J 8 bases; nucleotides not matched to a gene: 11. Germline V gene lookup returns CDR1 KGHSH and CDR2 LQKENI. The rearrangement joins TRBV18 to TRBJ2-1, with 8 positions matching TRBD2. The TCR was taken from a man between 70 and 80 years old with acute or convalescent COVID-19. The sequenced sample was peripheral blood. DNA for the CDR3: TGTGCCAGCTCACCAGGACCCAGCGGGAGCATCTATGAGCAGTTCTTC. Encoded protein: CASSPGPSGSIYEQFF.